The rows below give T cell receptor beta chains drawn from one sample of a study of T cells after posttransplantation cyclophosphamide. Sequencing was performed with immunoSEQ multiplex PCR; in TCRdb, only in-frame clones are kept and a portion is missing. This sample carries 20,000 or so clones, 70% to 90% of them seen once, and the ten largest clones take 12%. The source material was PBMCs, sampled after allogeneic stem cell transplant with posttransplant cyclophosphamide. Source of these receptors: a female patient between 25 and 45 years old who received an allogeneic stem cell transplant from an unrelated donor, was CMV-positive, and had no GVHD. Some of the T cells may derive from the graft donor. Both conserved end residues are trimmed from each CDR3.

TRBV10-1	TRBJ1-4	ASSESGVSREKLF
TRBV15	TRBJ2-7	ATSPLGHEQY
TRBV19	TRBJ1-2	ASSISGDGYT
TRBV27	TRBJ2-3	ASSLNRGEDTQY
TRBV28	TRBJ2-2	ASRLAGILTGELF
TRBV5-6	TRBJ2-1	ASRYSGTPWHEQF
TRBV27	TRBJ2-7	ASSLYPGAYEQY
TRBV6-5	TRBJ2-7	ACSRSPGRNEQY
TRBV19	TRBJ2-5	ASSIAPLDRGGQETQY
TRBV28	TRBJ2-1	ASAGTGAYNEQF
TRBV5-4	TRBJ2-1	ASSWGLASTDEQF
TRBV7-2	TRBJ1-6	ASSLDHRETYNSPLH
TRBV28	TRBJ1-5	ASSHDGKLNSNQPQH
TRBV6-5	TRBJ2-1	ASSYRGFGNEQF
TRBV29-1	TRBJ1-4	SVPGGPIGEKLF
TRBV10-3	TRBJ2-5	AISLEAGSVFSETQY
TRBV18	TRBJ2-7	ASSNQGEYEQY
TRBV2	TRBJ2-4	ASSWDSKNIQY
TRBV29-1	TRBJ1-2	SVEDHGRTLGAGGYT
TRBV7-8	TRBJ2-2	ASSSFRGTGELF
TRBV4-3	TRBJ2-7	ASSQDRDRASYEQY
TRBV11-2	TRBJ2-5	ASSLLAGAGGETQY
TRBV19	TRBJ1-5	ASRPRTALSNQPQH
TRBV21-1	TRBJ1-1	ASSVRDKNTEAF
TRBV4-1	TRBJ2-3	ASSQVTLAGDTQY
TRBV6-4	TRBJ1-1	ASSRDSGTEAF
TRBV29-1	TRBJ2-7	SVEDRDSYEQY
TRBV4-1	TRBJ1-1	ASSPIKWTGRSGETEAF
TRBV28	TRBJ2-1	ASKTSGGENNEQF
TRBV5-6	TRBJ2-7	ASSLTGVYEQY
TRBV10-3	TRBJ1-3	ALREGDGGNTIY
TRBV11-1	TRBJ1-3	ASSARTGSSGNTIY
TRBV13	TRBJ2-7	ASSFRGSYEQY
TRBV5-1	TRBJ2-2	ASGRTGSEGGELF
TRBV28	TRBJ1-1	ASSLGRDSKARTEAF
TRBV14	TRBJ1-1	ASSQGGGRLNTEAF
TRBV29-1	TRBJ1-2	SVELPGNYGYT
TRBV2	TRBJ1-1	ASSARQLLNTEAF
TRBV5-1	TRBJ2-1	ASSLAFGSSYNEQF
TRBV5-1	TRBJ2-5	ASSYHKDSLQETQY
TRBV27	TRBJ2-1	ASRPTSGGYGEQF
TRBV5-5	TRBJ1-1	ASSPGQGAPGTEAF
TRBV14	TRBJ1-4	ASRGTGHEKLF
TRBV14	TRBJ2-5	ASSQDFGGDRDQETQY
TRBV28	TRBJ2-7	ASQPPGRAYEQY
TRBV28	TRBJ1-3	ASSGGDRSDPSGNTIY
TRBV5-6	TRBJ2-3	ASSEERTGAIDTQY
TRBV7-2	TRBJ2-7	ASSGNSGGYEQY
TRBV29-1	TRBJ2-7	SVVQVPSHEQY
TRBV4-1	TRBJ2-3	ASSPPDTTDTQY